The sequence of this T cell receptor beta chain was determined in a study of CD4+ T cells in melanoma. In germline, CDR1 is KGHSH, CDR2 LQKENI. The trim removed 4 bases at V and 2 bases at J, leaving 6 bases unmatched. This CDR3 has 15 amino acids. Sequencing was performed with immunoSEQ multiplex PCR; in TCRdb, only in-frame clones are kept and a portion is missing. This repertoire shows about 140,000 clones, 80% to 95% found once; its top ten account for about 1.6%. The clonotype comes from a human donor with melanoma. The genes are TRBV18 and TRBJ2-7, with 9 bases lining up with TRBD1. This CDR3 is CASSLDRGPTYEQYF. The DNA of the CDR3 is TGTGCCAGCTCACTGGACAGGGGCCCTACCTACGAGCAGTACTTC.